This record concerns one T cell receptor (beta chain) sequence. Many counts were recorded for this clonotype. Its antigen specificity is not known. No base quality values were provided; no much bigger clone lies one nucleotide off. The sample's treatment or condition label is to be understood as: in vitro stimulation with specific CMV peptide epitopes to enrich CMV-specific T cells. Spanning cysteine to phenylalanine, the CDR3 consists of 14 amino acids. Only the CDR3 part of the read is kept: 42 bases, read in frame from the first base. Trimming takes 2 bases from V and 6 bases from J, and the germline ends sit 11 bases apart. The germline V gene sets CDR1 to SGHTA and CDR2 to FQGNSA. These data belong to a study of T cell repertoires in cytomegalovirus infection (dated by TCRdb to about 2019). About the full investigation: Alongside well-studied HLA-B-restricted epitopes, the peptide stimulations were aimed at recently identified HLA-C-restricted CMV epitopes, whose presentation resists viral immunomodulation. Because public TCR beta signatures pointed to carriage of CMV infection together with the matching HLA type, the HLA type of each donor mattered for the analysis. Overall results and qualifications from the work: Cumulative frequency of public TCR beta family members discriminated carriers of CMV infection plus the relevant HLA type in this cohort and an independent approximately 360-donor cohort. The ex vivo response was dominated by HLA-C-restricted CMV-specific TCR beta clonotypes, which also provided the single most frequent clonotype in two of eight donors.

Data came from an Illumina HiSeq 1500. The public reads were run again by TCRdb, first through fastp at Q25 and then through MiXCR, and only productive beta chains were kept. Rows with a matching CDR3 protein are joined into one entry that keeps the most common DNA and genes. This sample comprises about 830,000 distinct CDR3 sequences, 30% to 35% of them detected only once. The top ten constitute roughly 12% of the sample. This sample comprised cultured CD8+ T cells from PBMCs, obtained from culture after CMV antigen stimulation. The origin of this receptor is a human donor in good health (CMV status not recorded). Some clones in this sample may be carry-over from other donors' samples. The chain uses TRBV7-2 and TRBJ1-5, with a tentative D gene TRBD1 over 5 matching bases. The CDR3 region reads CASSLRAGSQPQHF. Here is the DNA: TGTGCCAGCAGCTTACGGGCAGGGAGTCAGCCCCAGCATTTT.